Described below is a single T cell receptor (beta chain) sequence and its context. Given a much more abundant clone one base away, this may be a read error. This entry is derived from a study of blood T cells in healthy people across ages. With a J-beta primer mix and a sample-barcoded 5' primer, a second PCR ran roughly 7 to 11 cycles. TCRdb reprocessed the 5' RACE reads via MiXCR and lists one record per CDR3 protein. The sample gives roughly 650,000 distinct CDR3 sequences, about a third of which show up once; roughly 14% is in the top ten. The CDR3 sequence is 14 residues long. The V gene's germline CDR1 is SGHTA and CDR2 FQGNSA. The trim removed 4 bases at V and 7 bases at J, leaving 4 bases unmatched.

This TCR derives from a woman of 80 years or more in good health. Sample: blood. This rearrangement joins TRBV7-2 to TRBJ1-4, with 9 bases that match TRBD1. CDR3 protein: CTSSSGQGGEKLFF. As DNA, the CDR3 is TGTACCAGCAGCTCGGGACAGGGTGGTGAAAAACTGTTTTTT.